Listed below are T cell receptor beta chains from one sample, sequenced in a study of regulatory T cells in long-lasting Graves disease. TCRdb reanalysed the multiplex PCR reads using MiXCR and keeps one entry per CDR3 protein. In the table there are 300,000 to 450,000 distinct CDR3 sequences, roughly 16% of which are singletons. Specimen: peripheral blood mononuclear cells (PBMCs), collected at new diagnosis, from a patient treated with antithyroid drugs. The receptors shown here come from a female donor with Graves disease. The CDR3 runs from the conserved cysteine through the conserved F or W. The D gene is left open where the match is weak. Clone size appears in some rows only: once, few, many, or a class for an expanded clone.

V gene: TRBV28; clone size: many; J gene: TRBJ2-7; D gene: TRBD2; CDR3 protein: CASEGLGAGTSGHYEQYF; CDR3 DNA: TGTGCCAGCGAAGGGTTGGGCGCTGGGACTAGCGGGCACTACGAGCAGTACTTC
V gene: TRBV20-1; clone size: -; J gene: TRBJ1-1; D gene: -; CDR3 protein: CSARDPVGAKGLNTEAFF; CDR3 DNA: TGCAGTGCTAGAGATCCGGTGGGGGCGAAGGGGTTGAACACTGAAGCTTTCTTT
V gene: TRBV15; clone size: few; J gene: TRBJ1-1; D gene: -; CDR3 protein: CATSLMNTEAFF; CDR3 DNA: TGTGCCACCAGCCTCATGAACACTGAAGCTTTCTTT
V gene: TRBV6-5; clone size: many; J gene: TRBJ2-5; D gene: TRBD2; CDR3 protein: CASSYSKKREARWQETQYF; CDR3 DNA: TGTGCCAGCAGTTACTCGAAAAAGCGGGAGGCCCGTTGGCAAGAGACCCAGTACTTC
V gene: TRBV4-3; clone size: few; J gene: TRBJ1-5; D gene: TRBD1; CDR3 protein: CASSASTGGGQPRHF; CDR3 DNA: TGCGCCAGCAGCGCCAGCACAGGGGGCGGTCAGCCCCGGCATTTT
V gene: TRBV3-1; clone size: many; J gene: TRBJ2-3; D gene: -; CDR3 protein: CASSQDDKVTDTQYF; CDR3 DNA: TGTGCCAGCAGCCAAGACGATAAGGTCACAGATACGCAGTATTTT
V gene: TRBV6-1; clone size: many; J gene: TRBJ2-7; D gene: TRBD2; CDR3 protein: CASNSGGPVFEQYF; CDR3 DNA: TGTGCCAGCAATAGCGGGGGACCGGTTTTCGAGCAGTACTTC
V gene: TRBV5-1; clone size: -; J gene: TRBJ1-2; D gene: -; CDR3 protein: CASSLGERQAVYGYTF; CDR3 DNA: TGCGCCAGCAGCTTGGGAGAAAGACAGGCGGTATATGGCTACACCTTC
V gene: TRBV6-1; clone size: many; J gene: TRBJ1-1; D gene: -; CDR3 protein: CASFGLGPEAFF; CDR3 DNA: TGTGCCAGCTTTGGGTTGGGTCCTGAAGCTTTCTTT
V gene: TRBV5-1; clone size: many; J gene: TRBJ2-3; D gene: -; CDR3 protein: CASSSQGFLGGDTQYF; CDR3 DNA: TGCGCCAGCAGCTCACAGGGATTCCTGGGTGGAGATACGCAGTATTTT
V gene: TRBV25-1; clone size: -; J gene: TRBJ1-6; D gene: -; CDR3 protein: CASSEWYYNSPLHF; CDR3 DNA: TGTGCCAGCAGTGAATGGTATTATAATTCACCCCTCCACTTT
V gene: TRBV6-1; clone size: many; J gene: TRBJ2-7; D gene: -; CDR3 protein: CASGDGTYEQYF; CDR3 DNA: TGTGCCAGCGGGGATGGCACCTACGAGCAGTACTTC
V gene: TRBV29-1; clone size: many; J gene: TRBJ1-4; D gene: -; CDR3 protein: CSVERQNNEKLFF; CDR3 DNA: TGCAGCGTTGAACGACAGAATAATGAAAAACTGTTTTTT
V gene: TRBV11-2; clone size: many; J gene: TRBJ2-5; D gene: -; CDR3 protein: CASSLDQWDSEETQYF; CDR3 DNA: TGTGCCAGCAGCTTAGATCAGTGGGATAGTGAAGAGACCCAGTACTTC
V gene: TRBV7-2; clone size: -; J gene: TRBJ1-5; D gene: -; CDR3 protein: CASSLEAGHNQPQHF; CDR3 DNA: TGTGCCAGCAGCTTAGAGGCGGGGCACAATCAGCCCCAGCATTTT
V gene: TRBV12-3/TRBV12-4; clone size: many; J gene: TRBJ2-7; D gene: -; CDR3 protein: CASSFAGSEQYF; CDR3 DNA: TGTGCCAGCAGTTTCGCGGGCTCCGAGCAGTACTTC
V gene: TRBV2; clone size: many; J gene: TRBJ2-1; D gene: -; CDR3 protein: CASRISGLLYNEQFF; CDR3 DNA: TGTGCCAGCAGGATCTCAGGACTCCTCTACAATGAGCAGTTCTTC
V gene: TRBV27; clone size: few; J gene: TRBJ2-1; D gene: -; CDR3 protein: CASSRARKPYNEQFF; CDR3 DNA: TGTGCCAGCAGTCGGGCCCGTAAGCCCTACAATGAGCAGTTCTTC
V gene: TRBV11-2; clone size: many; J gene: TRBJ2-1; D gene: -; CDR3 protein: CASSPGTSFLNEQFF; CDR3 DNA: TGTGCCAGCAGCCCCGGGACGTCCTTTCTCAATGAGCAGTTCTTC
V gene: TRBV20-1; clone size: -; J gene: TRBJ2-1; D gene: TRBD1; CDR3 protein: CSARDLTGGKSEQFF; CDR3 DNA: TGCAGTGCTAGAGATCTAACAGGGGGGAAGAGTGAGCAGTTCTTC
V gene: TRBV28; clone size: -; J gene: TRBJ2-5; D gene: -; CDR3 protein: CASSRAVQETQYF; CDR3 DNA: TGTGCCAGCAGCCGAGCGGTTCAAGAGACCCAGTACTTC
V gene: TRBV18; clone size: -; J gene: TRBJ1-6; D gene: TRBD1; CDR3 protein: CASSQQGQNSPLHF; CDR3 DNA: TGTGCCAGCTCACAACAGGGACAGAATTCACCCCTCCACTTT
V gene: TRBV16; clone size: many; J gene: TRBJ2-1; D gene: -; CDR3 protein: CASSQYLAFYNEQFF; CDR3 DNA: TGTGCCAGCAGCCAATACCTAGCCTTCTACAATGAGCAGTTCTTC
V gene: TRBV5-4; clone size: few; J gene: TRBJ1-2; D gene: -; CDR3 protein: CASSFGFQSYGYTF; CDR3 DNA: TGTGCCAGCAGCTTTGGCTTCCAGAGCTACGGCTACACCTTC
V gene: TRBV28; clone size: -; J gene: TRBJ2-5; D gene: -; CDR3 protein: CASSLLLRQETQYF; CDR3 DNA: TGTGCCAGCAGTTTATTGCTGCGGCAAGAGACCCAGTACTTC
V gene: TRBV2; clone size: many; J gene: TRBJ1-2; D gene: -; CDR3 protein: CASIGSNTNYGYTF; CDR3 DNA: TGTGCCAGCATAGGCAGCAATACTAACTATGGCTACACCTTC
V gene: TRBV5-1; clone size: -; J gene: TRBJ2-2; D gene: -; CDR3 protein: CASRNGVGSNTGELFF; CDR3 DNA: TGCGCCAGCAGAAACGGTGTCGGGAGCAACACCGGGGAGCTGTTTTTT
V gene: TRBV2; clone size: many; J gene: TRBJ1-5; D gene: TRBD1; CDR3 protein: CASSGGRTGGNQPQHF; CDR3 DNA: TGTGCCAGCAGTGGGGGACGGACAGGTGGCAATCAGCCCCAGCATTTT
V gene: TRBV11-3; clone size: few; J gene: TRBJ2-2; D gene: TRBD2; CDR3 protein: CASSSRTAGDTGELFF; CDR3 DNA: TGTGCCAGCAGCTCAAGGACGGCGGGAGATACCGGGGAGCTGTTTTTT
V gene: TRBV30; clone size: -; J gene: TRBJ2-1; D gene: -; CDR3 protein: CARSGSSREGEQFF; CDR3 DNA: TGTGCCCGGAGTGGCTCGAGTCGTGAGGGTGAGCAGTTCTTC
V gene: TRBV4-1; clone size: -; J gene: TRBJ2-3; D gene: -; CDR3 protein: CASSQVLSGDTQYF; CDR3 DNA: TGCGCCAGCAGCCAAGTTCTGAGTGGGGATACGCAGTATTTT
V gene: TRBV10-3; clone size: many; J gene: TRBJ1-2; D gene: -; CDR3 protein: CAIRDHAGYTF; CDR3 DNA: TGTGCCATTCGGGACCACGCTGGCTACACCTTC